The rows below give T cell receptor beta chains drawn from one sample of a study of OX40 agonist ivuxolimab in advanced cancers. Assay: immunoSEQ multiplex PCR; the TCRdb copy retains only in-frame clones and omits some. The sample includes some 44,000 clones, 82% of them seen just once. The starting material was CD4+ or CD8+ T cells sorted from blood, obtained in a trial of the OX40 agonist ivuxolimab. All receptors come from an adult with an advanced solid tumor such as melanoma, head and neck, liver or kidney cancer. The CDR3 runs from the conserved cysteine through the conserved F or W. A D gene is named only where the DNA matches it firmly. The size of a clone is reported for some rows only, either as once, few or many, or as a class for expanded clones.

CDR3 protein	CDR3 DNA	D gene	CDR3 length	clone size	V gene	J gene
CASSQDGVGFMNTEAFF	TGCGCCAGCAGCCAAGACGGAGTGGGGTTCATGAACACTGAAGCTTTCTTT	NA	17	NA	TRBV4-3	TRBJ1-1
CASSVGGGTTEAFF	TGTGCCAGCAGCGTCGGGGGCGGGACCACTGAAGCTTTCTTT	NA	14	NA	TRBV9	TRBJ1-1
CASSLFSGLNTEAFF	TGTGCCAGCAGTTTATTCTCGGGTTTGAACACTGAAGCTTTCTTT	NA	15	NA	TRBV27	TRBJ1-1
CASSLRREKYTDTQYF	TGTGCCAGCAGCTTGAGACGGGAAAAGTACACAGATACGCAGTATTTT	NA	16	NA	TRBV5-4	TRBJ2-3
CAISEFVVGENTEAFF	TGTGCCATCAGTGAGTTCGTTGTCGGGGAGAACACTGAAGCTTTCTTT	NA	16	NA	TRBV10-3	TRBJ1-1
CASSLAFGTRGNTEAFF	TGTGCCAGCAGCTTAGCCTTCGGGACGAGAGGGAACACTGAAGCTTTCTTT	NA	17	NA	TRBV11-2	TRBJ1-1
CSAPGPRGNTEAFF	TGCAGCGCCCCTGGTCCCAGAGGGAACACTGAAGCTTTCTTT	NA	14	NA	TRBV29-1	TRBJ1-1
CASSKGVSTEAFF	TGTGCCAGTAGTAAAGGCGTTAGCACTGAAGCTTTCTTT	NA	13	medium-sized	TRBV19	TRBJ1-1
CASSYKERVNQPQHF	TGTGCCAGCAGTTACAAGGAGCGTGTCAATCAGCCCCAGCATTTT	NA	15	NA	TRBV6-6	TRBJ1-5
CASSEEGAGSQPQHF	TGTGCCAGCAGTGAAGAAGGTGCGGGATCCCAGCCCCAGCATTTT	NA	15	NA	TRBV6-1	TRBJ1-5
CASSEGDSNQPQHF	TGTGCCAGCAGCGAGGGGGATAGCAATCAGCCCCAGCATTTT	NA	14	NA	TRBV9	TRBJ1-5
CASSFFRITGLSGANVLTF	TGTGCCAGCAGTTTTTTTAGGATTACTGGGTTATCTGGGGCCAACGTCCTGACTTTC	NA	19	NA	TRBV28	TRBJ2-6
CASSQVMGQAYEQYF	TGTGCCAGCAGCCAAGTTATGGGACAGGCCTACGAGCAGTACTTC	TRBD1	15	once	TRBV4-2	TRBJ2-7
CASSEQGASSYEQYF	TGTGCCAGCTCCGAACAGGGGGCGAGCTCCTACGAGCAGTACTTC	TRBD1	15	NA	TRBV18	TRBJ2-7
CASSAGPGADTQYF	TGCGCCAGCAGCGCAGGTCCAGGGGCAGATACGCAGTATTTT	NA	14	NA	TRBV5-1	TRBJ2-3
CSVATGTVQPQHF	TGCAGCGTGGCCACCGGGACAGTGCAGCCCCAGCATTTT	TRBD1	13	NA	TRBV29-1	TRBJ1-5
CASSEGLMNTEAFF	TGTGCCAGCAGTGAGGGTCTTATGAACACTGAAGCTTTCTTT	NA	14	NA	TRBV2	TRBJ1-1
CASSIGIGTSNIQYF	TGTGCCAGTAGTATAGGTATTGGGACGAGTAACATTCAGTACTTC	NA	15	NA	TRBV19	TRBJ2-4
CASSHPLPRIRGNQPQHF	TGTGCCAGCAGCCACCCTCTTCCCCGCATAAGGGGCAATCAGCCCCAGCATTTT	NA	18	NA	TRBV21-1	TRBJ1-5
CASSSSSYNEQFF	TGTGCCAGCAGTTCAAGCTCCTACAATGAGCAGTTCTTC	NA	13	NA	TRBV27	TRBJ2-1
CASSPRDMGNYGYTF	TGTGCCAGCAGCCCCCGGGACATGGGCAACTATGGCTACACCTTC	NA	15	NA	TRBV9	TRBJ1-2
CASSLGWDRGNEQFF	TGTGCCAGCAGCTTAGGTTGGGACCGAGGGAATGAGCAGTTCTTC	NA	15	NA	TRBV11-2	TRBJ2-1
CASSLGLAGETQYF	TGTGCCAGCAGTTTGGGACTAGCGGGAGAGACCCAGTACTTC	TRBD2	14	NA	TRBV28	TRBJ2-5
CASSFGQEAFF	TGTGCCAGCAGTTTTGGACAGGAAGCTTTCTTT	NA	11	NA	TRBV28	TRBJ1-1
CASSQGDEQFF	TGCGCCAGCAGCCAGGGGGATGAGCAGTTCTTC	NA	11	NA	TRBV4-1	TRBJ2-1
CASSVSGTNTGELFF	TGTGCCAGCAGTGTTAGCGGGACTAACACCGGGGAGCTGTTTTTT	TRBD2	15	once	TRBV6-5	TRBJ2-2
CASSPSGSLSEQYF	TGTGCCAGCAGTCCTTCGGGATCCCTATCCGAGCAGTACTTC	NA	14	NA	TRBV27	TRBJ2-7
CASSYSSAESETQYF	TGTGCCAGCAGTTACTCTTCGGCGGAGTCTGAGACCCAGTACTTC	NA	15	NA	TRBV6-5	TRBJ2-5
CASKENTGELFF	TGTGCCAGCAAGGAGAACACCGGGGAGCTGTTTTTT	NA	12	NA	TRBV6-6	TRBJ2-2
CASTDRKTTNEKLFF	TGTGCCTCCACGGACAGGAAAACAACTAATGAAAAACTGTTTTTT	TRBD1	15	NA	TRBV27	TRBJ1-4
CASSLSEGVATEAFF	TGTGCCAGCAGTTTATCGGAGGGAGTGGCCACTGAAGCTTTCTTT	NA	15	NA	TRBV27	TRBJ1-1
CASGDSNQPQHF	TGTGCCAGCGGAGATAGCAATCAGCCCCAGCATTTT	NA	12	NA	TRBV28	TRBJ1-5
CASCRNMNTEAFF	TGTGCCAGCTGCCGGAACATGAACACTGAAGCTTTCTTT	NA	13	NA	TRBV18	TRBJ1-1